These 16 T cell receptor beta chains share one sample of origin, sequenced in a study of tumor-infiltrating lymphocytes in localized non-small cell lung cancer. Assay used: immunoSEQ multiplex PCR; TCRdb lists only in-frame clones, some missing. The sample yields 15,000 or so clones, 35% to 55% seen once. The sequenced material came from lung tumor tissue. The receptors shown here come from a human donor with non-small cell lung cancer.

This clone has a single count. This rearrangement joins TRBV6-5 to TRBJ2-3; tentatively, D is TRBD1 or TRBD2 (5 bases each). CDR1 is MNHEY and CDR2 is SVGAGI in the germline V gene. This CDR3 is built from 14 residues. Trimming removed 4 bases at V and 7 bases at J, with 15 bases between. Written as DNA, the CDR3 is TGTGCCAGCAGTTCCCTCCGGGGCCCGAATACGCAGTATTTT. This gives the protein CASSSLRGPNTQYF.

This clone is judged medium-sized. One end of the junction varies from germline; a read error may be responsible. At the DNA level, this CDR3 is encoded by other sequences in the same sample as well. The genes are TRBV5-1 and TRBJ1-2; D unclear. From germline, CDR1 is SGHRS and CDR2 YFSETQ. This CDR3 is built from 14 residues. CDR3 nucleotides: TGTGCCAGCAGCACCACCGGGAATAACTATGGCTACACCTTC. This codes for CASSTTGNNYGYTF.

Within the sample, this clone is medium-sized. The chain has TRBV6-4 and TRBJ2-1, with TRBD1 matching 10 bases. The CDR3 is 14 residues long. J lost 10 bases, V lost 6 bases, and 9 bases had no gene match. Germline CDR1 and CDR2: MRHNA and SNTAGT. The CDR3 DNA reads TGTGCCAGCAGCATGGGACAGGGGCTGGGAGAGCAGTTCTTC. Its protein is CASSMGQGLGEQFF.

This chain uses TRBV6-5 with TRBJ2-7, with 8 bases fitting TRBD2. Trimming removed 8 bases from V and 5 bases from J; junction bases left unmatched: 11. The CDR3 runs 14 residues. In germline, CDR1 is MNHEY, CDR2 SVGAGI. The CDR3 region has the DNA TGTGCCAGCTCGCCACGGGGGGGGGCCGACGAGCAGTACTTC. Amino acid sequence: CASSPRGGADEQYF.

This clone has only a few counts. CDR3 amino acids: CASSLEGVGTEAFF. CDR3 in DNA: TGTGCCAGCAGCTTAGAGGGGGTTGGGACTGAAGCTTTCTTT. The chain combines TRBV11-2 with TRBJ1-1; maybe TRBD1 (5 bases). V lost 0 bases and J 5 bases, leaving 10 bases between the germline ends. The CDR3 is made up of 14 amino acids. Germline loops: CDR1 SGHAT, CDR2 FQNNGV.

The chain combines TRBV6-5 with TRBJ1-6; TRBD1 agrees at 8 bases. The CDR3 is 15 amino acids. The germline CDR1 and CDR2 sequences are MNHEY and SVGAGI. After removal of 2 bases from V and 8 bases from J, the junction contained 5 bases not matched to a gene. The CDR3 region is CASSYTTGEDSPLHF. The CDR3 DNA reads as TGTGCCAGCAGTTACACGACAGGGGAGGATTCACCCCTCCACTTT.

The chain employs TRBV7-9 and TRBJ2-3; the match to TRBD1 covers 7 bases. This CDR3 is 13 amino acids long. V shed 4 bases and J 4 bases; nucleotides not matched to a gene: 2. CDR1 and CDR2 (germline): SEHNR, FQNEAQ (reference sequence). The CDR3 coding sequence is TGTGCCAGCAGCTCTCAGGGGGCAGATACGCAGTATTTT. Translated: CASSSQGADTQYF.

This clone was seen once. The CDR3 DNA reads as TGTGCCAGCAGCTTACGGGTGTCAGATACGCAGTATTTT. The encoded protein is CASSLRVSDTQYF. V and J are TRBV7-2 and TRBJ2-3; unclear D gene. Germline V CDR1 and CDR2: SGHTA, FQGNSA. V was pared by 2 bases and J by 4 bases, with 7 bases between. The CDR3 extends over 13 amino acids.

The chain recombines TRBV5-1 with TRBJ2-1; D is possibly TRBD1 (6 bases). The CDR3 spans 14 residues. The germline CDR1 and CDR2 sequences are SGHRS and YFSETQ. Trimming stripped 3 bases from V and 7 bases from J, with 14 bases between. The CDR3 nucleotides are TGCGCCAGCAGCTACTACAGGGAAGGGAATGAGCAGTTCTTC. The encoded protein is CASSYYREGNEQFF. Complete variable domain (other parts from reference TRBV5-1 and TRBJ2-1): KAGVTQTPRYLIKTRGQQVTLSCSPISGHRSVSWYQQTPGQGLQFLFEYFSETQRNKGNFPGRFSGRQFSNSRSEMNVSTLELGDSALYLCASSYYREGNEQFFGPGTRLTVL.

This clone has only a few counts. The V and J genes are TRBV7-2 and TRBJ2-5; no firm D call. Trimming cost V 5 bases and J 1 base, with 20 bases left between them. The CDR3 extends over 17 amino acids. Looked up from germline, CDR1 is SGHTA and CDR2 is FQGNSA. CDR3 bases: TGTGCCAGCAGCCGAGGAGCAGGAGCTAGGACCCAAGAGACCCAGTACTTC. Amino acid sequence: CASSRGAGARTQETQYF. Based on the CDR3 plus reference TRBV7-2 and TRBJ2-5, the full variable domain is GAGVSQSPSNKVTEKGKDVELRCDPISGHTALYWYRQSLGQGLEFLIYFQGNSAPDKSGLPSDRFSAERTGGSVSTLTIQRTQQEDSAVYLCASSRGAGARTQETQYFGPGTRLLVL.

The chain has TRBV28 and TRBJ1-1, with D tentatively TRBD1 (5 bases). The germline CDR1 and CDR2 sequences are MDHEN and SYDVKM. Trimming pared 6 bases from V and 3 bases from J, leaving 23 bases between. The CDR3 spans 17 residues. CDR3 nucleotide sequence: TGTGCCAGCAGCCGCCCCCGGACAAGTGAGGGGTACACTGAAGCTTTCTTT. This encodes CASSRPRTSEGYTEAFF.

The chain employs TRBV30 and TRBJ1-5, with TRBD1 as a possible D gene (6 bases). Germline V gives CDR1 GTSNPN, CDR2 SVGIG (reference sequence). Trimming removed 2 bases at V and 7 bases at J, with 15 bases between. The CDR3 has 14 amino acids. CDR3 DNA: TGTGCCTGGAGTAATAAGGGGGGGGGACAGCCCCAGCATTTT. As protein: CAWSNKGGGQPQHF. The full variable domain, its missing parts supplied by reference TRBV30 and TRBJ1-5, is SQTIHQWPATLVQPVGSPLSLECTVEGTSNPNLYWYRQAAGRGLQLLFYSVGIGQISSEVPQNLSASRPQDRQFILSSKKLLLSDSGFYLCAWSNKGGGQPQHFGDGTRLSIL.

This clone was observed a few times. The gene calls are TRBV19 and TRBJ1-6; D not certain. This CDR3 has 13 amino acids. Trimming pared 3 bases from V and 9 bases from J, leaving 9 bases between. The germline CDR1 and CDR2 sequences are LNHDA and SQIVND (reference sequence). CDR3 protein: CASSIGSSSPLHF. Written as DNA, the CDR3 is TGTGCCAGTAGTATTGGGAGCAGTTCACCCCTCCACTTT.

CDR3 DNA sequence: TGTGCCAGCAGCCCCAGGGTAGGGAGGTACGAGCAGTACTTC. Amino acid sequence: CASSPRVGRYEQYF. This chain links TRBV4-2 with TRBJ2-7, with D possibly being TRBD2 (6 bases). The germline V gene encodes CDR1 LGHNA and CDR2 YNFKEQ. Trimming pared 4 bases from V and 4 bases from J, leaving 14 bases between. The CDR3 is made up of 14 amino acids.

Comments on this clone: Other nucleotide sequences in the sample specify the same CDR3. The chain combines TRBV5-1 with TRBJ1-1; the match to TRBD1 covers 9 bases. V was clipped by 4 bases and J by 5 bases; unmatched bases: 6. Germline CDR1 and CDR2: SGHRS and YFSETQ. This CDR3 comprises 14 residues. CDR3 amino acids: CASSPGTGRTEAFF. The CDR3 DNA reads TGCGCCAGCAGCCCAGGGACAGGGAGGACTGAAGCTTTCTTT.

This clone has just a few counts. This chain uses TRBV19 with TRBJ2-7; either TRBD1 or TRBD2 may supply D (5 bases each). The germline gives CDR1 LNHDA, CDR2 SQIVND (reference sequence). CDR3 length: 13 residues. V lost 4 bases to trimming and J lost 0 bases, with 7 bases between them. CDR3 DNA: TGTGCCAGTAGTAGGGGGACCTCCTACGAGCAGTACTTC. This sequence encodes CASSRGTSYEQYF. Full variable domain (missing parts from reference TRBV19 and TRBJ2-7): DGGITQSPKYLFRKEGQNVTLSCEQNLNHDAMYWYRQDPGQGLRLIYYSQIVNDFQKGDIAEGYSVSREKKESFPLTVTSAQKNPTAFYLCASSRGTSYEQYFGPGTRLTVT.